Listed below are T cell receptor beta chains from one sample, sequenced in a study of blood T cell repertoires in COVID-19. Repertoires were generated with immunoSEQ multiplex PCR, while TCRdb's copy carries only in-frame clones and drops some. The table has over 15,000 clones, about 91% seen once. The sample taken for sequencing was peripheral blood. Source of these receptors: a human donor in a cohort sampled during active COVID-19. Each CDR3 is given with its conserved first and last residue.

TRBV2,TRBJ2-2,CASKVAGGLDTGELFF
TRBV28,TRBJ2-5,CASSLGTSGAQETQYF
TRBV3-1/TRBV3-2,TRBJ1-3,CASSQADRGLNTIYF
TRBV29-1,TRBJ1-3,CSVQDRADSGNTIYF
TRBV6-1,TRBJ2-2,CASSEDLQGRTGELFF
TRBV23-1,TRBJ2-1,CASSPPWTSGDHLNEQFF
TRBV14,TRBJ1-2,CASSSGTGWAYGYTF
TRBV3-1/TRBV3-2,TRBJ1-2,CASSSQFTGGLEGYTF
TRBV6-2/TRBV6-3,TRBJ1-1,CASSLSVRTEAFF
TRBV5-1,TRBJ2-7,CASSFAGRIYEQYF
TRBV19,TRBJ1-4,CASSRPGTGWANEKLFF
TRBV4-1,TRBJ1-3,CASSQEDPGQRNTIYF
TRBV6-2/TRBV6-3,TRBJ2-7,CASSYLGTVSDEQYF
TRBV2,TRBJ1-5,CASSEVGRGQQPQHF
TRBV5-8,TRBJ1-5,CASSPAGRSNQPQHF
TRBV28,TRBJ1-2,CASSLSFNYGYTF
TRBV5-1,TRBJ2-2,CASSSGQITGELFF
TRBV3-1/TRBV3-2,TRBJ1-4,CASPSTRDRPDEKLFF
TRBV27,TRBJ1-2,CATRGGQGYTF
TRBV5-8,TRBJ2-3,CASSLHGLAGADTQYF
TRBV4-3,TRBJ2-1,CASSQEWLAGLSSYNEQFF
TRBV30,TRBJ1-4,CAWSVNRGEKLFF
TRBV2,TRBJ1-4,CASSGVTNEKLFF
TRBV10-1,TRBJ2-2,CASSSSGTGELFF
TRBV10-3,TRBJ1-6,CAIRAGGVGVSNSPLHF
TRBV14,TRBJ1-2,CASSRIGGNYGYTF
TRBV5-4,TRBJ2-7,CASSSGQGTPYEQYF
TRBV5-4,TRBJ1-1,CASSLKKGGGTEAFF
TRBV5-1,TRBJ2-1,CASSLGGGAGYNEQFF
TRBV7-2,TRBJ1-2,CASSLTDTNYGYTF
TRBV5-5,TRBJ2-7,CASSLVFDRVYEQYF
TRBV7-8,TRBJ2-2,CASSLVLVAGELFF
TRBV6-5,TRBJ2-1,CASSYLAGGRNEQFF
TRBV9,TRBJ1-2,CASSVGGGAYGYTF
TRBV6-6,TRBJ2-7,CATTDRRRVSFYEQYF
TRBV19,TRBJ1-1,CASTLVGGGNTEAFF
TRBV30,TRBJ2-5,CAWSVPPGKETQYF
TRBV5-5,TRBJ1-4,CASSFGTDPSSNEKLFF
TRBV5-4,TRBJ2-7,CASNTEPGQGTYEQYF
TRBV24-1,TRBJ2-3,CATSDNLAGTADTQYF
TRBV5-6,TRBJ2-7,CASSLANRAYEQYF
TRBV28,TRBJ1-6,CASRPPGQGYRTNSPLHF
TRBV7-2,TRBJ1-4,CASSSSGTGVEKLFF
TRBV19,TRBJ1-4,CASSSPTGNREKLFF
TRBV4-3,TRBJ2-7,CASSQEGQGEQYF
TRBV6-5,TRBJ1-3,CATTQVIEGGNTIYF
TRBV5-1,TRBJ1-4,CASSLGGAPEKLFF
TRBV9,TRBJ2-7,CASSPRTASSYEQYF
TRBV6-4,TRBJ2-3,CASSDSGAADTQYF
TRBV15,TRBJ1-6,CATSRDGQGTGSPLHF
TRBV6-5,TRBJ1-1,CASKDSPTPNTEAFF